These 30 T cell receptor beta chains came from one sample sequenced in a study of blood T cells in healthy people across ages. Combining a sample-barcoded 5' primer with a J-beta primer mix, a second PCR ran for roughly 7 to 11 cycles. One entry per CDR3 protein results from TCRdb running MiXCR on the 5' RACE reads. The sample lists 750,000 to 950,000 distinct CDR3 sequences; almost 30% were seen once. These data were also filed under a second study, of T cells of mothers and their children.

The sample taken for sequencing was blood. The receptors shown here come from a woman aged 40 to 55 in good health.

The chain recombines TRBV18 with TRBJ2-1; maybe TRBD2 (6 bases). The CDR3 is 13 amino acids. V dropped 6 bases and J dropped 13 bases, with 19 bases sitting between them. Per the germline V gene, CDR1 is KGHSH and CDR2 is LQKENI. The CDR3 coding sequence is TGTGCCAGCTCGGCGCGGGGAGGAGAGACCCAGTTCTTC. Its translation is CASSARGGETQFF. The full variable domain, in which reference TRBV18 and TRBJ2-1 provide the parts outside the CDR3, is NAGVMQNPRHLVRRRGQEARLRCSPMKGHSHVYWYRQLPEEGLKFMVYLQKENIIDESGMPKERFSAEFPKEGPSILRIQQVVRGDSAAYFCASSARGGETQFFGPGTRLTVL.

The chain links TRBV5-1 to TRBJ2-7; D remains ambiguous. There are 17 residues in the CDR3. Germline CDR1 reads SGHRS; CDR2 reads YFSETQ. V was clipped by 2 bases and J by 0 bases, with 18 bases between them. The CDR3 spells CASSLASTARSSYEQYF. CDR3 nucleotide sequence: TGCGCCAGCAGCTTAGCTTCGACGGCCCGGAGCTCCTACGAGCAGTACTTC.

This clonotype has a count of ten or more. J is TRBJ1-2 and V is TRBV20-1, with TRBD1 identical over 11 bases. Germline lookup yields CDR1 DFQATT and CDR2 SNEGSKA (reference sequence). The CDR3 spans 13 residues. After removal of 6 bases from V and 4 bases from J, the junction contained 4 bases not matched to a gene. The CDR3 loop reads CSARTGGTYGYTF. CDR3 DNA sequence: TGCAGTGCGCGGACAGGGGGCACCTATGGCTACACCTTC.

This clonotype was seen repeatedly, ten times or more. This chain links TRBV6-4 with TRBJ2-7, with D hard to call. The CDR3 spans 12 residues. In germline, CDR1 is MRHNA, CDR2 SNTAGT. V was shortened by 3 bases and J by 4 bases, with 7 bases between the two germline ends. CDR3 sequence (DNA): TGTGCCAGCAGTGAAAGTCCGTACGAGCAGTACTTC. Amino acid sequence: CASSESPYEQYF.

This sequence joins TRBV5-4 and TRBJ2-5; D not resolved. The CDR3 runs to 15 residues. Germline CDR1 is SGHNT and CDR2 is YYREEE (reference sequence). V dropped 3 bases and J dropped 1 base, with 13 bases sitting between them. The CDR3 DNA sequence: TGTGCCAGCAGCTCGGATCGGTGGACCCAAGAGACCCAGTACTTC. It translates to CASSSDRWTQETQYF.

Concerning this clonotype: A much larger clone differs from this one at a single base, so this may be a read error. The gene calls are TRBV2 and TRBJ2-5, with D possibly matching TRBD2 (6 bases). The CDR3 is made up of 10 amino acids. Germline loops: CDR1 SNHLY, CDR2 FYNNEI. In nucleotides, the CDR3 is TGTGCCGGCAGCAGGGAGGAGCAGTACTTC. It translates to CAGSREEQYF.

This clonotype was seen more than once but under ten times. V and J are TRBV7-2 and TRBJ1-2; 8 bases are shared with TRBD1. J gave up 5 bases and V 5 bases, and 16 bases lay outside the gene matches. Per the germline V gene, CDR1 is SGHTA and CDR2 is FQGNSA. This CDR3 region has 17 residues. The CDR3 DNA sequence: TGTGCCAGCAGCCCCGGACAGGGTAGGATTCTAGGATATGGCTACACCTTC. This sequence encodes CASSPGQGRILGYGYTF.

The V gene is TRBV5-1, the J gene TRBJ2-7; no definite D call. From germline, CDR1 is SGHRS and CDR2 YFSETQ. Deletions cut 0 bases from V and 7 bases from J, with 17 bases between. The CDR3 sequence is 15 residues long. The CDR3 sequence is CASSLVGLPYNEQYF. CDR3 in DNA: TGCGCCAGCAGCTTGGTGGGGTTGCCCTACAATGAGCAGTACTTC.

This clonotype was picked up a small number of times. The chain joins TRBV7-6 to TRBJ1-1; D is unclear. Germline loops: CDR1 SGHVS, CDR2 FNYEAQ. Trimming removed 5 bases from V and 1 base from J, with 20 bases in between. This CDR3 has 17 amino acids. The CDR3 DNA sequence: TGTGCCAGCAGCCTAGAGGACTCATCCTGGGGGAACACTGAAGCTTTCTTT. Its translation: CASSLEDSSWGNTEAFF. The complete variable domain, with remaining parts taken from reference TRBV7-6 and TRBJ1-1, reads GAGVSQSPRYKVTKRGQDVALRCDPISGHVSLYWYRQALGQGPEFLTYFNYEAQQDKSGLPNDRFSAERPEGSISTLTIQRTEQRDSAMYRCASSLEDSSWGNTEAFFGQGTRLTVV.

This clonotype showed up many times. The chain links TRBV21-1 to TRBJ2-7; no check of the table's D call, TRBD1, against the DNA was made. TRBV21-1 is designated a pseudogene. This CDR3 comprises 15 residues. CDR3 bases: TGTGCCAGCAGCAAAGCGGACAGGGGAAACTACGAGCAGTACTTC. This encodes CASSKADRGNYEQYF.

This clonotype appeared many times. The chain recombines TRBV28 with TRBJ1-1; D call uncertain. The V end was cut by 3 bases, the J end by 7 bases, with 6 bases between. This CDR3 is built from 11 residues. Germline lookup yields CDR1 MDHEN and CDR2 SYDVKM. The CDR3 sequence: CASSFRREAFF. The CDR3 DNA reads TGTGCCAGCAGTTTCCGCCGTGAAGCTTTCTTT.

This clonotype was counted at least ten times. The chain recombines TRBV9 with TRBJ2-7, with D uncertain. V was trimmed by 3 bases and J by 3 bases, leaving 10 bases between them. The CDR3 has 13 residues. CDR1 is SGDLS, CDR2 YYNGEE, per germline. The DNA of the CDR3 is TGTGCCAGCAGCGGCGGACCGAACTACGAGCAGTACTTC. Its translation is CASSGGPNYEQYF.

This clonotype came up a few times. The V and J genes are TRBV28 and TRBJ2-6; D might be TRBD2 (5 bases). In germline, CDR1 is MDHEN, CDR2 SYDVKM. This CDR3 contains 17 residues. The V end lost 6 bases, the J end lost 0 bases, and 15 bases lay between the germline ends. As DNA, the CDR3 is TGTGCCAGCAGCCCCGTGGACTCAAGCTCTGGGGCCAACGTCCTGACTTTC. Protein product: CASSPVDSSSGANVLTF.

The chain is built from TRBV6-4 and TRBJ2-5; TRBD2 aligns across 8 bases. The V segment lost 3 bases and the J segment 11 bases; nucleotides outside the gene matches: 17. Looked up from germline, CDR1 is MRHNA and CDR2 is SNTAGT. The CDR3 runs to 16 residues. The CDR3 loop is CASSDGGGGTYNEQYF. In nucleotides, the CDR3 is TGTGCCAGCAGTGATGGGGGCGGGGGGACCTACAATGAGCAGTACTTC.

The rearrangement joins TRBV21-1 to TRBJ1-6; TRBD1 is the table's D call, not checked against the DNA. TRBV21-1 is a known pseudogene. This CDR3 region has 15 residues. CDR3 sequence reads: CAGSKVTGVTSPLHF. Written as DNA, the CDR3 is TGTGCCGGCAGCAAGGTGACAGGGGTAACTTCACCCCTCCACTTT.

There are many counts of this clonotype. The rearrangement uses TRBV2 and TRBJ1-2; D is unresolved. The ends were cut back, 4 bases at V and 5 bases at J, with 17 bases in the middle. The CDR3 length is 15 residues. CDR1 is SNHLY, CDR2 FYNNEI, per germline. In DNA, the CDR3 is TGTGCCAGCAGTGGTCTTTTGACGGGAGAGTATGGCTACACCTTC. Protein product: CASSGLLTGEYGYTF.

This clonotype has a handful of counts. The junction departs from germline at one end; a sequencing error may be responsible. The chain combines TRBV11-2 with TRBJ1-5, with D maybe TRBD1 (6 bases). Germline V gives CDR1 SGHAT, CDR2 FQNNGV. The CDR3 is made up of 17 amino acids. CDR3 sequence reads: CASSLVRGARNNQPRHF. DNA for the CDR3: TGTGCCAGCAGCTTAGTCCGGGGGGCTAGGAATAATCAGCCCCGGCATTTT.

The chain recombines TRBV6-5 with TRBJ1-4; 11 bases fit TRBD1. Germline trimming cut 6 bases from V and 11 bases from J; bases unmatched to any gene: 5. The CDR3 is made up of 13 amino acids. Germline-derived CDR1 and CDR2 are MNHEY and SVGAGI. The CDR3 protein is CASRPGQGEKLFF. In nucleotides, the CDR3 is TGTGCCAGCAGGCCGGGACAGGGGGAGAAACTGTTTTTT.

This clonotype occurred a few times. The chain is built from TRBV5-1 and TRBJ1-1; the D is unclear. Germline lookup yields CDR1 SGHRS and CDR2 YFSETQ. This CDR3 is 14 amino acids long. Trimming cost V 4 bases and J 5 bases, with 15 bases left between them. The CDR3 DNA sequence: TGCGCCAGCAGCGTCGGAAACCAAGGGACTGAAGCTTTCTTT. This translates into CASSVGNQGTEAFF.

J is TRBJ2-1 and V is TRBV7-2, with D possibly TRBD2 on 6 matching bases. The germline gives CDR1 SGHTA, CDR2 FQGNSA. V lost 8 bases and J 7 bases, leaving 18 bases between the germline ends. The CDR3 length is 14 residues. The CDR3 spells CASRGAGGGNEQFF. The CDR3 DNA reads TGTGCCAGCCGCGGAGCGGGTGGCGGGAATGAGCAGTTCTTC.

This clonotype was recorded at least ten times. The chain couples TRBV4-1 to TRBJ2-7; TRBD2 matches at 8 bases. CDR3 length equals 15 residues. The germline V gene encodes CDR1 MGHRA and CDR2 YSYEKL. V shed 4 bases, J shed 2 bases, and the junction held 7 bases outside the gene matches. The DNA of the CDR3 is TGCGCCAGCAGCCCCCTAGTCGGGGGGGCCTACGAGCAGTACTTC. Amino acid sequence: CASSPLVGGAYEQYF.

This clonotype was observed at least ten times. CDR3 DNA: TGCAGTGCTAGAGGGGAGACAGGTGACCATTCACCCCTCCACTTT. It translates to CSARGETGDHSPLHF. The chain links TRBV20-1 to TRBJ1-6, with D tentatively TRBD1 (6 bases). CDR1 and CDR2 (germline): DFQATT, SNEGSKA (reference sequence). Trimming pared 1 base from V and 8 bases from J, leaving 15 bases between. The CDR3 is made up of 15 amino acids.

This clonotype was observed at least ten times. In nucleotides, the CDR3 is TGCGCCAGCAGCCAAAACCGGGACAGGGTTTACGAGCAGTACTTC. This sequence encodes CASSQNRDRVYEQYF. The chain uses TRBV4-1 and TRBJ2-7; 9 bases are a match to TRBD1. CDR1 and CDR2 (germline): MGHRA, YSYEKL. V gave up 2 bases and J gave up 4 bases; unmatched junction bases: 6. The CDR3 consists of 15 residues.

The chain uses TRBV12-3 or TRBV12-4 and TRBJ1-2, with TRBD1 matching 7 bases. Trimming took 5 bases from V and 6 from J; bases not matched to a gene: 12. The CDR3 contains 15 residues. CDR3 sequence reads: CASSPPTRQGHGYTF. CDR3 in DNA: TGTGCCAGCAGTCCCCCTACCCGACAGGGCCATGGCTACACCTTC.

This clonotype was observed at least ten times. This chain joins TRBV24-1 and TRBJ1-5; no clear D gene. Germline assignment: CDR1 KGHDR and CDR2 SFDVKD. This CDR3 spans 15 amino acids. The V end lost 0 bases, the J end lost 4 bases, and 9 bases lay between the germline ends. The CDR3 is CATSDLPYRNQPQHF. CDR3 bases: TGTGCCACCAGTGATTTGCCGTACCGGAATCAGCCCCAGCATTTT.

This chain connects TRBV4-2 to TRBJ2-1; perhaps TRBD2 as D (6 bases). Germline CDR1 and CDR2: LGHNA and YNFKEQ. The CDR3 loop spans 14 amino acids. Trimming left V 4 bases short and J 9 bases short, with 16 bases between. Written as DNA, the CDR3 is TGTGCCAGCAGCCGAGATTGGGACTTCGGTGAGCAGTTCTTC. Translation: CASSRDWDFGEQFF.

This clonotype appeared a few times. The chain recombines TRBV12-3 or TRBV12-4 with TRBJ2-5; either TRBD1 or TRBD2 may fit D (5 bases each). The CDR3 sequence is 15 residues long. Trimming removed 5 bases from V and 3 bases from J, with 16 bases in between. In DNA form, the CDR3 reads TGTGCCAGCAGTCCAGGGTGGGGAGCCGAAGAGACCCAGTACTTC. Its protein product is CASSPGWGAEETQYF.

In its sample, this clonotype was seen a few times. V and J are TRBV7-8 and TRBJ2-5, with 12 bases matching TRBD2. J gave up 6 bases and V 5 bases, and 13 bases lay outside the gene matches. The CDR3 contains 17 residues. Looked up from germline, CDR1 is SGHVS and CDR2 is FQNEAQ. The CDR3: CASSASRLAGGRQTQYF. For the CDR3, the DNA is TGTGCCAGCAGCGCGTCTAGGCTAGCGGGGGGGCGGCAGACCCAGTACTTC.

J is TRBJ1-5 and V is TRBV28; 7 bases align to TRBD1. The CDR3 consists of 17 residues. Germline V lookup: CDR1 MDHEN, CDR2 SYDVKM. J gave up 0 bases and V 3 bases, and 8 bases lay outside the gene matches. CDR3 sequence: CASSFRTGLISNQPQHF. The CDR3 DNA is TGTGCCAGCAGTTTCCGGACAGGCCTGATTAGCAATCAGCCCCAGCATTTT.

This clonotype was observed a handful of times. V is TRBV10-3 and J is TRBJ2-3; D remains unclear. The germline V and J ends were trimmed by 6 bases and 5 bases, with 12 bases remaining between them. CDR1 and CDR2 from the germline V gene are ENHRY and SYGVKD. The CDR3 spans 13 residues. The CDR3 coding sequence is TGTGCCATCAGGGTGAGCGAAGTAGATACGCAGTATTTT. This codes for CAIRVSEVDTQYF.